The 7 T cell receptor beta chains below were found in one sample sequenced in a study of OX40 agonist ivuxolimab in advanced cancers. Profiled with immunoSEQ multiplex PCR; TCRdb holds only in-frame clones, not every one. The repertoire has about 70,000 clones, almost 90% of them found once; the top ten carry around 2%. The source material was CD4+ or CD8+ T cells sorted from blood, sampled in a trial of the OX40 agonist ivuxolimab. Receptors originate from an adult with an advanced solid tumor such as melanoma, head and neck, liver or kidney cancer.

The chain has TRBV29-1 and TRBJ1-1; no clear D gene. Per germline, CDR1 SQVTM and CDR2 ANQGSEA. The ends were cut back, 6 bases at V and 0 bases at J, with 14 bases in the middle. There are 14 residues in the CDR3. For the CDR3, the DNA is TGCAGCGTCGAAACAGAGTTCATGAACACTGAAGCTTTCTTT. This sequence encodes CSVETEFMNTEAFF.

This chain connects TRBV9 to TRBJ1-2; 7 bases are a match to TRBD1. The V gene's germline CDR1 is SGDLS and CDR2 YYNGEE. Trimming took 3 bases from V and 5 from J; bases not matched to a gene: 7. The CDR3 spans 14 residues. CDR3 nucleotide sequence: TGTGCCAGCAGCGCAACAGGGGTGGGTTATGGCTACACCTTC. This codes for CASSATGVGYGYTF.

The CDR3 DNA sequence: TGTGCCAGCAGTGAAACTAGCCTACTCAATGAGCAGTTCTTC. Its protein product is CASSETSLLNEQFF. This sequence joins TRBV2 and TRBJ2-1, with D perhaps TRBD2 (6 bases). The germline V gene has CDR1 SNHLY and CDR2 FYNNEI. Trimming cost V 2 bases and J 6 bases, with 11 bases left between them. This CDR3 comprises 14 residues.

The chain combines TRBV19 with TRBJ2-4; 10 nucleotides line up with TRBD1. This CDR3 has 14 amino acids. Germline lookup yields CDR1 LNHDA and CDR2 SQIVND (reference sequence). The J segment lost 8 bases and the V segment lost 5 bases, leaving 6 bases of the junction unmatched. The CDR3, as DNA: TGTGCCAGTAGTGCCGGGACAGGGGTAGACATTCAGTACTTC. Translated, it gives CASSAGTGVDIQYF.

J is TRBJ2-7 and V is TRBV15, with D possibly being TRBD1 or TRBD2 (5 bases each). The CDR3 length is 13 residues. Trimming pared 0 bases from V and 7 bases from J, leaving 10 bases between. Germline V gene lookup returns CDR1 LNHNV and CDR2 YYDKDF (reference sequence). In DNA, the CDR3 is TGTGCCACCAGCAGAGATCTGGGGGAAGAGCAGTACTTC. Its protein product is CATSRDLGEEQYF.

Only a few counts were recorded for this clone. This chain connects TRBV30 to TRBJ1-4; D ambiguous. CDR1 is GTSNPN and CDR2 is SVGIG in the germline V gene (reference sequence). V lost 0 bases and J 6 bases, leaving 8 bases between the germline ends. The CDR3 extends over 13 amino acids. The CDR3 loop reads CAWSVHSDEKLFF. The CDR3 DNA reads TGTGCCTGGAGTGTACACAGCGATGAAAAACTGTTTTTT.

V gene TRBV21-1 combines with J gene TRBJ1-1. TRBV21-1 is a documented pseudogene. This CDR3 has 12 amino acids. CDR3 sequence reads: CASTSVNTEAFF. The CDR3 nucleotides read TGTGCCAGCACCTCGGTGAACACTGAAGCTTTCTTT.